The 30 T cell receptor beta chains below all came from one sample that was sequenced in a study of blood T cells in healthy people across ages. It was with a sample-barcoded 5' primer and a J-beta primer mix that a second PCR of roughly 6 to 12 cycles was run. TCRdb reanalysed the 5' RACE reads using MiXCR and keeps one entry per CDR3 protein. The repertoire holds approximately 1.5 million distinct CDR3 sequences, 30% to 35% seen once, with about 11% in the top ten. Sequencing was done on a sample of blood. The receptors originated from a woman in her 30s in good health.

This clonotype was seen a handful of times. The gene calls are TRBV3-1 and TRBJ2-7; 7 bases agree with TRBD1. Judging by the DNA end, TRBJ2-5 fits better; the J call may be wrong. Looked up from germline, CDR1 is LGHDT and CDR2 is YNNKEL (reference sequence). The CDR3 covers 14 residues. In DNA, the CDR3 is TGTGCCAGCAAGGACAGGCGATATCTTGAGACCCAGTACTTC. Translated, it gives CASKDRRYLETQYF.

A word on this clonotype: A much larger clone differs from this one at a single base, so this may be a read error. This chain links TRBV20-1 with TRBJ2-5; D call uncertain. CDR3 length: 13 amino acids. Germline V CDR1 and CDR2: DFQATT, SNEGSKA (reference sequence). The CDR3 protein is CSAGDWGQETQYF. The CDR3 nucleotides read TGCAGTGCTGGAGATTGGGGACAAGAGACCCAGTACTTC.

The V gene is TRBV3-1, the J gene TRBJ2-7; D not certain. Between the trimmed V and J ends, which lost 5 bases and 6 bases, there was a span of 11 bases. The CDR3 extends over 12 amino acids. Germline V gene lookup returns CDR1 LGHDT and CDR2 YNNKEL (reference sequence). The CDR3 DNA reads TGTGCCAGCAGCGCCCCTACCTGCGAGCAGTACTTC. It translates to CASSAPTCEQYF.

This clonotype was observed a few times. The chain combines TRBV3-1 with TRBJ1-5; no clear D gene. There are 13 residues in the CDR3. Germline-derived CDR1 and CDR2 are LGHDT and YNNKEL (reference sequence). Trimming left V 1 base short and J 7 bases short, with 8 bases between. The CDR3 reads CASSQGGGQPQHF. CDR3 DNA: TGTGCCAGCAGCCAAGGGGGTGGACAGCCCCAGCATTTT.

This clonotype was seen many times. The chain employs TRBV13 and TRBJ1-4; no definite D call. This CDR3 has 12 amino acids. Germline V gene data show CDR1 as PRHDT and CDR2 as FYEKMQ (reference sequence). V lost 4 bases and J lost 7, with 7 bases in between. CDR3 amino acids: CASSSSGEKLFF. CDR3 coding DNA: TGTGCCAGCAGCTCCTCCGGTGAAAAACTGTTTTTT.

The chain carries TRBV12-3 or TRBV12-4 and TRBJ2-1, with 14 bases fitting TRBD2. The CDR3 is made up of 20 amino acids. V lost 6 bases to trimming and J lost 5 bases; unmatched junction nucleotides: 18. CDR3 bases: TGTGCCAGCAGATTAAGAATTCTGGGACTAGCGGGAGTATCTAACAATGAGCAGTTCTTC. Translating it yields CASRLRILGLAGVSNNEQFF.

The chain recombines TRBV2 with TRBJ2-2; D possibly corresponds to TRBD1 (5 bases). V gave up 4 bases and J gave up 2 bases, with 8 bases separating them. The CDR3 length is 14 residues. Germline CDR1 is SNHLY and CDR2 is FYNNEI. CDR3 sequence: CASSGDRNTGELFF. The DNA for the CDR3 is TGTGCCAGCAGTGGTGACAGAAACACCGGGGAGCTGTTTTTT.

This clonotype was seen a handful of times. The genes are TRBV27 and TRBJ1-1; D perhaps matches TRBD1 (5 bases). Trimming stripped 5 bases from V and 1 base from J, with 14 bases between. The CDR3 contains 15 residues. Looked up from germline, CDR1 is MNHEY and CDR2 is SMNVEV (reference sequence). The CDR3 DNA is TGTGCCAGCAGTGGGATCGGACACCCGAACACTGAAGCTTTCTTT. Translation gives CASSGIGHPNTEAFF.

About this clonotype itself: Since a much larger clone is just one base distant, this may be a read error. The J gene is TRBJ2-6, the V gene TRBV29-1; weak D call: TRBD2 (5 bases). CDR1 SQVTM and CDR2 ANQGSEA come from the germline V gene. V was clipped by 4 bases and J by 9 bases, with 10 bases between them. The CDR3 contains 12 residues. CDR3 coding DNA: TGCAGCGTTGCCGACGGGAACAACGTCCTGACTTTC. This encodes CSVADGNNVLTF.

V gene TRBV3-1 combines with J gene TRBJ2-5; D is unclear. Germline V gene data show CDR1 as LGHDT and CDR2 as YNNKEL (reference sequence). The CDR3 covers 13 residues. Trimming left V 4 bases short and J 7 bases short, with 13 bases between. This CDR3 reads CASSLLEKATQYF. CDR3 sequence (DNA): TGTGCCAGCAGCCTGCTTGAGAAGGCGACCCAGTACTTC.

The chain joins TRBV20-1 to TRBJ2-3; maybe TRBD2 (6 bases). Trimming left V 4 bases short and J 3 bases short, with 11 bases between. The CDR3 has 13 residues. CDR1 is DFQATT and CDR2 is SNEGSKA in the germline V gene (reference sequence). CDR3 in amino acids: CSAIRAGTDTQYF. In DNA form, the CDR3 reads TGCAGTGCTATTCGGGCGGGGACAGATACGCAGTATTTT.

A word on this clonotype: A much larger clone lies a single base off, so this may be a read error. This sequence joins TRBV10-3 and TRBJ2-1; TRBD1 or TRBD2 may be the D gene (5 bases each). Germline V gene data show CDR1 as ENHRY and CDR2 as SYGVKD. Trimming pared 6 bases from V and 2 bases from J, leaving 8 bases between. The CDR3 has 13 amino acids. The CDR3 sequence is CAIRGETYNEQFF. In DNA form, the CDR3 reads TGTGCCATCAGGGGGGAGACCTACAATGAGCAGTTCTTC.

The V and J genes are TRBV7-9 and TRBJ2-5; D may correspond to TRBD1 or TRBD2 (5 bases each). The CDR3 runs 15 residues. With 5 bases removed from V and 11 bases from J, the gap between germline ends came to 24 bases. Germline V gene data show CDR1 as SEHNR and CDR2 as FQNEAQ (reference sequence). The CDR3 protein is CASSTPVGPMGEQYF. The CDR3 nucleotides are TGTGCCAGCAGCACCCCGGTAGGCCCCATGGGGGAGCAGTACTTC.

The chain has TRBV28 and TRBJ1-2, with D possibly matching TRBD1 (6 bases). Germline values: CDR1 MDHEN, CDR2 SYDVKM. This CDR3 contains 15 residues. The germline V and J ends were trimmed by 2 bases and 3 bases, with 13 bases remaining between them. Here the CDR3 DNA reads TGTGCCAGCAGTTTAGGGACACGGGGCGACTATGGCTACACCTTC. Protein sequence: CASSLGTRGDYGYTF.

This clonotype was recorded a few times. The chain combines TRBV20-1 with TRBJ1-2; 10 bases match TRBD1. This CDR3 contains 12 residues. Germline assignment: CDR1 DFQATT and CDR2 SNEGSKA (reference sequence). CDR3 in amino acids: CSFDRGLSGYTF. The DNA for the CDR3 is TGCAGCTTCGACAGGGGGCTGAGCGGCTACACCTTC.

This clonotype has more than one count but fewer than ten. The chain uses TRBV28 and TRBJ2-7; TRBD1 agrees at 8 bases. The CDR3 length is 13 residues. J was trimmed by 1 base and V by 7 bases; bases with no gene match: 3. Germline V gene sequence: CDR1 MDHEN, CDR2 SYDVKM. CDR3 loop: CASTGDRSYEQYF. The CDR3 DNA reads as TGTGCCAGCACGGGGGACAGGTCCTACGAGCAGTACTTC.

V is TRBV7-9 and J is TRBJ2-5; TRBD2 aligns across 13 bases. Germline trimming cut 5 bases from V and 1 base from J; bases unmatched to any gene: 10. Germline lookup yields CDR1 SEHNR and CDR2 FQNEAQ (reference sequence). The CDR3 has 18 residues. The CDR3 spells CASSGKGGLAGLQETQYF. As DNA, the CDR3 is TGTGCCAGCAGCGGAAAGGGGGGACTAGCGGGACTCCAAGAGACCCAGTACTTC.

This clonotype came up many times. The gene calls are TRBV20-1 and TRBJ1-2, with unresolved D. The CDR3 extends over 12 amino acids. V lost 0 bases and J lost 4, with 6 bases in between. The germline gives CDR1 DFQATT, CDR2 SNEGSKA (reference sequence). In nucleotides, the CDR3 is TGCAGTGCTAGAGATAGGGCCTATGGCTACACCTTC. Amino acids: CSARDRAYGYTF.

The chain carries TRBV7-2 and TRBJ2-2; no reliable D call. V was clipped by 1 base and J by 7 bases, with 16 bases between them. Germline values: CDR1 SGHTA, CDR2 FQGNSA. The CDR3 extends over 16 amino acids. The CDR3 loop is CASSLVAHRMGGELFF. CDR3 nucleotides: TGTGCCAGCAGCTTAGTAGCCCACCGGATGGGCGGGGAGCTGTTTTTT.

This clonotype was seen a few times. The chain joins TRBV20-1 to TRBJ2-7; a possible D gene is TRBD2 (7 bases). The CDR3 totals 15 residues. CDR1 and CDR2 (germline): DFQATT, SNEGSKA (reference sequence). Deletions cut 5 bases from V and 0 bases from J, with 17 bases between. CDR3 DNA sequence: TGCAGTGCTGGGGGGGCGGCGGGACTCTCCTACGAGCAGTACTTC. It specifies CSAGGAAGLSYEQYF.

Notes on this clonotype: A much larger clone differs by one base, so this may be a read error. The V call is TRBV20-1, the J call TRBJ2-4; the D gene is possibly TRBD1 (5 bases). The CDR3 is 14 residues long. Germline CDR1 DFQATT, CDR2 SNEGSKA (reference sequence). The V end was cut by 0 bases, the J end by 6 bases, with 12 bases between. CDR3 in DNA: TGCAGTGCTAGAGATCGTTCAGGGTTAAACATTCAGTACTTC. Its translation: CSARDRSGLNIQYF.

Worth noting for this clonotype: Mismatch with germline at one junction end may stem from a read error. The chain has TRBV6-2 or TRBV6-3 and TRBJ2-1, with D perhaps matching TRBD2 (5 bases). The CDR3 is 17 amino acids. Germline V lookup: CDR1 MNHEY, CDR2 SVGEGT. The CDR3 protein is CTSAFHRGISSYNEQFF. The CDR3 DNA sequence: TGTACCAGCGCCTTTCACCGAGGGATTAGCTCCTACAATGAGCAGTTCTTC.

Ten or more counts support this clonotype. This chain links TRBV29-1 with TRBJ2-3; D is perhaps TRBD1 (6 bases). The CDR3 runs 14 residues. CDR1 is SQVTM, CDR2 ANQGSEA, per germline. V was clipped by 4 bases and J by 5 bases, with 16 bases between them. CDR3: CSVAGAGVGDTQYF. In DNA, the CDR3 is TGCAGCGTTGCTGGGGCAGGGGTAGGAGATACGCAGTATTTT.

In its sample, this clonotype was seen a few times. The chain uses TRBV2 and TRBJ2-1; 9 bases match TRBD2. Germline-derived CDR1 and CDR2 are SNHLY and FYNNEI. V shed 6 bases, J shed 9 bases, and the junction held 3 bases outside the gene matches. This CDR3 contains 12 residues. CDR3 residues: CASRTSGSEQFF. CDR3 bases: TGTGCCAGCAGGACTAGCGGCAGTGAGCAGTTCTTC.

The V gene is TRBV20-1, the J gene TRBJ1-5; D unresolved. CDR3 length equals 13 residues. Trimming took 7 bases from V and 7 from J, leaving 17 bases between them. Germline V CDR1 and CDR2: DFQATT, SNEGSKA (reference sequence). The CDR3 DNA sequence: TGCAGTGGAAGGACTCAGGAAAGGCAGCCCCAGCATTTT. Translated, it gives CSGRTQERQPQHF.

This clonotype was counted a few times. The rearrangement joins TRBV7-9 to TRBJ2-1, with a weak D call TRBD2 (6 bases). V lost 6 bases, J lost 0 bases, and 21 bases lay in between. Germline V gene sequence: CDR1 SEHNR, CDR2 FQNEAQ (reference sequence). The CDR3 sequence is 18 residues long. This chain's CDR3 is CASRSIDAGTLSYNEQFF. The CDR3, as DNA: TGTGCCAGCAGGTCCATAGATGCCGGGACTCTCTCCTACAATGAGCAGTTCTTC.

With regard to this clonotype: At one of its ends the junction is not consistent with the germline gene, which may arise from a read error. The chain employs TRBV11-3 and TRBJ2-3; 15 positions match TRBD2. CDR3 length: 17 amino acids. Germline V gene sequence: CDR1 SGHNT, CDR2 YENEEA. The CDR3: CACSLGLAGGDTDTQYF. Written as DNA, the CDR3 is TGTGCCTGCAGCTTGGGACTAGCGGGGGGCGACACAGATACGCAGTATTTT.

This clonotype showed up just a few times. J is TRBJ2-1 and V is TRBV20-1; D may be TRBD2 (6 bases). CDR1 and CDR2 from the germline V gene are DFQATT and SNEGSKA (reference sequence). The CDR3 loop spans 15 amino acids. V was cut by 3 bases and J by 3 bases, with 15 bases left in between. CDR3 coding DNA: TGCAGTGCTAGCCACTTGGAGGGAGACTACAATGAGCAGTTCTTC. Translating gives CSASHLEGDYNEQFF.

The V gene is TRBV2, the J gene TRBJ2-1; D is uncertain. Trimming removed 1 base from V and 8 bases from J, with 6 bases in between. CDR1 and CDR2 from the germline V gene are SNHLY and FYNNEI. The CDR3 is made up of 12 amino acids. CDR3 in DNA: TGTGCCAGCAGTGAAGTTTCCTATGAGCAGTTCTTC. Translated: CASSEVSYEQFF.

The V call is TRBV5-5, the J call TRBJ1-5; the match to TRBD1 covers 10 bases. After removal of 2 bases from V and 3 bases from J, the junction contained 8 bases not matched to a gene. This CDR3 spans 17 amino acids. Germline CDR1 SGHKS, CDR2 YYEKEE (reference sequence). The DNA of the CDR3 is TGTGCCAGCAGCTTCATTGGGACAGGGGTGGCCAATCAGCCCCAGCATTTT. Translated, it gives CASSFIGTGVANQPQHF.